Listed below are T cell receptor beta chains from one sample, sequenced in a study of T cells in Graves' hyperthyroidism and ophthalmopathy. From the multiplex PCR reads, TCRdb called clonotypes with MiXCR, one entry per CDR3 protein. Among about 400,000 distinct CDR3 sequences listed, around 15% were seen once. The sample was blood. The receptors originated from a young woman with Graves' hyperthyroidism. Each CDR3 is given with its conserved first and last residue. The D gene is left open where the match is weak. Rows give clone size only sometimes, using once, few, many, or a class for an expanded clone.

j_call clone_size d_call v_call cdr3_nt cdr3_aa
TRBJ2-5 - - TRBV30 TGTGCCTGGGAGAGGGGTTCTGAGACCCAGTACTTC CAWERGSETQYF
TRBJ1-1 - - TRBV19 TGTGCCACTAGGACGATAGGAATGAACACTGAAGCTTTCTTT CATRTIGMNTEAFF
TRBJ2-7 many - TRBV11-1 TGTGCCAGCAGCCGAAGAGACATCCTTGCCTACGAGCAGTACTTC CASSRRDILAYEQYF
TRBJ2-2 few - TRBV27 TGTGCCAGCAGTTTGCGAGGGGTCGGGACCGGGGAGCTGTTTTTT CASSLRGVGTGELFF
TRBJ1-2 many - TRBV12-3/TRBV12-4 TGTGCCAGCAGTTTAGGGCAGGGGATCGGCTACACCTTC CASSLGQGIGYTF
TRBJ2-7 many TRBD1 TRBV9 TGTGCCAGCAGCGGGGACAGTTGGGACGAGCAGTACTTC CASSGDSWDEQYF
TRBJ1-1 many - TRBV7-6 TGTGCCAGCAGCTTAGGGTCGCCGGGACCGAACACTGAAGCTTTCTTT CASSLGSPGPNTEAFF
TRBJ2-2 many TRBD2 TRBV28 TGTGCCAGCAGTTTAGCGGGAGCCGGGGAGCTGTTTTTT CASSLAGAGELFF
TRBJ1-6 once - TRBV6-5 TGTGCCAGCAGTTACCGGGACCTTAATTCACCCCTCCACTTT CASSYRDLNSPLHF
TRBJ2-1 few - TRBV7-3 TGTGCCAGCAGCGCCTTAGGGTTATCCTACAATGAGCAGTTCTTC CASSALGLSYNEQFF
TRBJ1-4 many TRBD1 TRBV7-2 TGTGCCAGCAGTATTTTCTCCGGGACAGGGAATGAAAAACTGTTTTTT CASSIFSGTGNEKLFF
TRBJ2-5 - TRBD1 TRBV20-1 TGCAGTGCTAGAGCATATATTAGGGACAGTTATCAAGAGACCCAGTACTTC CSARAYIRDSYQETQYF
TRBJ1-1 many TRBD1 TRBV27 TGTGCCAGCAGTTCCAGGGGGCTAGGGAACACTGAAGCTTTCTTT CASSSRGLGNTEAFF
TRBJ2-1 - - TRBV7-9 TGTGCCAGCACCCTTCCTATTAGCGCCCCGACTGAGCAGTTCTTC CASTLPISAPTEQFF
TRBJ2-7 - TRBD1 TRBV6-1 TGTGCCAGCAGCCTGGACAGGACCGAGCAGTACTTC CASSLDRTEQYF
TRBJ1-5 many TRBD1 TRBV19 TGTGCCAGTAGTATGGAGGGACAGGGTTTCAATCAGCCCCAGCATTTT CASSMEGQGFNQPQHF
TRBJ2-1 - TRBD2 TRBV3-1 TGTGCCAGCAACCACACCGGACTAGCGGGAGGGGGGGCCTACAATGAGCAGTTCTTC CASNHTGLAGGGAYNEQFF
TRBJ2-1 - - TRBV5-1 TGCGCCAGCAGCTTGGTGGGGGGCACCTACAATGAGCAGTCCTTC CASSLVGGTYNEQSF
TRBJ1-1 many - TRBV2 TGTGCCAGAGGAGTCCAGGATATCGGTGAAGCTTTCTTT CARGVQDIGEAFF
TRBJ2-2 - - TRBV5-4 TGTGCCAGCAGCTTGGGCACGAATGAGATCGGGGAGCTGTTTTTT CASSLGTNEIGELFF
TRBJ2-2 few TRBD2 TRBV7-9 TGTGCCAGCAGCTTAGGCGGGGGTAACACCGGGGAGCTGTTTTTT CASSLGGGNTGELFF
TRBJ2-2 - - TRBV5-1 TGCGCCAGCAGCTTTCAGCTCGGGGAGCTGTTTTTT CASSFQLGELFF
TRBJ2-5 few TRBD2 TRBV5-4 TGTGCCAGCAGCTACGTAGCGGGAGACCCTTGGGAGACCCAGTACTTC CASSYVAGDPWETQYF
TRBJ2-5 few TRBD2 TRBV20-1 TGCAGTGCTAGTTCTAGCGGGAGGGCGAGAGAGACCCAGTACTTC CSASSSGRARETQYF
TRBJ2-1 few TRBD1 TRBV5-6 TGTGCCAGCAGCTTCACAGGGGGCGGTGATGAGCAGTTCTTC CASSFTGGGDEQFF
TRBJ1-1 many TRBD1 TRBV5-1 TGCGCCAGCAGCCCCATTCTAGAACGACAGGGGAAGAACACTGAAGCTTTCTTT CASSPILERQGKNTEAFF
TRBJ2-3 - TRBD2 TRBV4-1 TGCGCCAGCAGCCAAGGGAGCGGGAGGGCCACAGATACGCAGTATTTT CASSQGSGRATDTQYF
TRBJ2-7 few TRBD1 TRBV9 TGTGCCAGCAGCAAGTCTCCTTCCGGGACAGGGGAAGGCGAGCAGTACTTC CASSKSPSGTGEGEQYF
TRBJ2-3 many - TRBV5-1 TGCGCCAGCAGCTATGGGGAGTTATCCCGTGGTGATACGCAGTATTTT CASSYGELSRGDTQYF
TRBJ2-2 - TRBD2 TRBV30 TGTGCCTGGAGACTAGCGGCACTAAGGGGCGGGGAGCTGTTTTTT CAWRLAALRGGELFF
TRBJ2-3 many - TRBV20-1 TGCAGTGCTAGAACGTCTCCAGATACGCAGTATTTT CSARTSPDTQYF
TRBJ2-3 - TRBD2 TRBV30 TGTGCCTGGGGGACTAGCGGGAGTAGCACAGATACGCAGTATTTT CAWGTSGSSTDTQYF
TRBJ1-3 few - TRBV29-1 TGCAGCGTTGTGACAGCGACTGGAAACACCATATATTTT CSVVTATGNTIYF
TRBJ2-1 - - TRBV6-2/TRBV6-3 TGTGCCAATACCGGGACTCATCGCAATGAGCAGTTCTTC CANTGTHRNEQFF
TRBJ2-7 - TRBD2 TRBV6-9 TGTGCCAGCAGTTATGGACTAGCGGGAGGGCGGTACGAGCAGTACTTC CASSYGLAGGRYEQYF
TRBJ2-2 - - TRBV3-1 TGTGCCAGCAGCCGAGATTTGGTTTGGAATACCGGGGAGCTGTTTTTT CASSRDLVWNTGELFF
TRBJ2-5 few TRBD2 TRBV11-2 TGTGCCAGCAGCTTGTTAACCGGACTAGCGGAACAAGAGACCCAGTACTTC CASSLLTGLAEQETQYF
TRBJ2-3 many TRBD2 TRBV12-3/TRBV12-4 TGTGCCAGCAGTCGACGGACTAGCGGAGTCACAGATACGCAGTATTTT CASSRRTSGVTDTQYF
TRBJ1-1 - - TRBV5-1 TGCGCCAGCACTAGGGGGACACCATCAGCTAACACTGAAGCTTTCTTT CASTRGTPSANTEAFF
TRBJ2-7 many - TRBV7-2 TGTGCCAGCAGTGAAGTTCCAGAGGCCTACGAGCAGTACTTC CASSEVPEAYEQYF
TRBJ2-7 many TRBD2 TRBV11-2 TGTGCCAGCAGCGGGGGACTAGCGGGAATCTACGAGCAGTACTTC CASSGGLAGIYEQYF
TRBJ1-4 few TRBD1 TRBV7-9 TGTGCCAGCAGCCAAATGACAGGGTCTTATGAAAAACTGTTTTTT CASSQMTGSYEKLFF
TRBJ2-7 many TRBD2 TRBV3-1 TGTGCCAGCAGCCAGCTTAGCGGGAGGGCCGAGGACGAGCAGTACTTC CASSQLSGRAEDEQYF
TRBJ1-1 many TRBD1 TRBV6-1 TGTGCCGGCCGCCCGGGACAGGGGGTTACTGAAGCTTTCTTT CAGRPGQGVTEAFF
TRBJ1-1 many - TRBV7-2 TGTGCCAGCAGCTCAGCTTTGAACACTGAAGCTTTCTTT CASSSALNTEAFF
TRBJ1-1 - TRBD1 TRBV25-1 TGTGCCAGCAGTGAGTTGGGAGACAGGGTCGCTGAAGCTTTCTTT CASSELGDRVAEAFF
TRBJ2-2 - TRBD1 TRBV24-1 TGTGCCACCAGTGACTGGGCCGGGACAGGGCACACCGGGGAGCTGTTTTTT CATSDWAGTGHTGELFF
TRBJ2-1 many TRBD2 TRBV6-5 TGTGCCAGCAGTTACTTTTCGCCGACTAGCTCTTCCTACAATGAGCAGTTCTTC CASSYFSPTSSSYNEQFF
TRBJ1-2 few TRBD1 TRBV6-2/TRBV6-3 TGTGCCAGCAGTTACCCCGGGACAGGGCTAAATGGCTACACCTTC CASSYPGTGLNGYTF
TRBJ1-1 few - TRBV10-3 TGTGCCATCAGTGCAGTTCGACAGACGAACACTGAAGCTTTCTTT CAISAVRQTNTEAFF
TRBJ1-1 - - TRBV9 TGTGCCAGCAGCGATACCCAGAACACTGAAGCTTTCTTT CASSDTQNTEAFF
TRBJ2-2 few TRBD2 TRBV5-1 TGCGCCAGCAGCTGGAGCGGGAGAACCGGGGAGCTGTTTTTT CASSWSGRTGELFF
TRBJ2-7 many - TRBV3-1 TGTGCCAGCAGCCCGGGGCCAACCTACGAGCAGTACTTC CASSPGPTYEQYF
TRBJ2-1 few - TRBV7-3 TGTGCCAGCAGCCAAGGCCTAGCTTATAATGAGCAGTTCTTC CASSQGLAYNEQFF
TRBJ2-7 - - TRBV28 TGTGCCAGCAGTACTGGGGCCGAGCAGTACTTC CASSTGAEQYF
TRBJ2-5 - TRBD1 TRBV11-2 TGTGCCAGCAGCAGAGGGACAGGGGGCGAGGGAGGGGCCCAGTACTTC CASSRGTGGEGGAQYF
TRBJ2-1 few TRBD2 TRBV29-1 TGCAGCACAGAGCGGGAGAGCATCAATGAGCAGTTCTTC CSTERESINEQFF
TRBJ1-2 many - TRBV3-1 TGTGCCAGCAGCCAGGGGGCGGCTAACTATGGCTACACCTTC CASSQGAANYGYTF
TRBJ1-1 many - TRBV10-1 TGCGCCAGCAGTAACCGACGGGGTCCTGAAGCTTTCTTT CASSNRRGPEAFF